A single T cell receptor beta chain is shown here with its context. PCR employed 60 Vbeta and 13 Jbeta primers. This table comes from immunoSEQ multiplex PCR, and its TCRdb copy is limited to in-frame clones, with some not included. The table records some 150,000 clones, 80% of them present only once. The data derive from a study of cytomegalovirus exposure and HLA in healthy donors. The CDR3 sequence is 14 residues long. CDR1 and CDR2 (germline): SQVTM, ANQGSEA. With 4 bases removed from V and 1 base from J, the gap between germline ends came to 13 bases. This sequence was found in a female donor in good health and CMV-seronegative. Sequencing input: PBMCs. The rearrangement joins TRBV29-1 to TRBJ1-1, with D uncertain. The CDR3 DNA reads TGCAGCGTTGTGCGTGCGGGCCCGAACACTGAAGCTTTCTTT. This translates into CSVVRAGPNTEAFF.